A single sample is the source of the 26 T cell receptor beta chains below, sequenced in a study of PD-L1 blockade in urothelial cancer. Time point described: pretreatment peripheral blood. Sequenced by immunoSEQ multiplex PCR; TCRdb stores in-frame clones only, minus some. This table has about 49,000 clones, roughly 78% appearing once. This sample comprised PBMCs, obtained around atezolizumab (anti-PD-L1) treatment. Receptors were obtained from a man aged 65 to 79 with urothelial cancer.

V is TRBV7-8 and J is TRBJ1-4; D possibly corresponds to TRBD1 (5 bases). The CDR3 is 13 amino acids. V was shortened by 6 bases and J by 5 bases, with 10 bases between the two germline ends. Germline-derived CDR1 and CDR2 are SGHVS and FQNEAQ. The CDR3 sequence: CASSTGRNEKLFF. In DNA, the CDR3 is TGTGCCAGCAGTACAGGACGGAATGAAAAACTGTTTTTT.

V gene TRBV14 combines with J gene TRBJ1-4, with 7 bases matching TRBD1. Unmatched junction bases numbered 4, after V lost 3 bases and J lost 0 bases. The CDR3 runs 16 residues. Germline CDR1 and CDR2: SGHDN and FVKESK. CDR3 coding DNA: TGTGCCAGCAGCCACGACAGGGCCGCAACTAATGAAAAACTGTTTTTT. Protein: CASSHDRAATNEKLFF.

This clone showed up just a few times. The chain joins TRBV4-1 to TRBJ2-7; D not certain. Trimming left V 2 bases short and J 6 bases short, with 11 bases between. CDR3 size: 13 residues. Germline CDR1 is MGHRA and CDR2 is YSYEKL. CDR3 in DNA: TGCGCCAGCAGCCAAATGCCGGTCCGCGAGCAGTACTTC. It is translated as CASSQMPVREQYF.

Only a few counts were recorded for this clone. The rearrangement uses TRBV28 and TRBJ2-7; 8 bases match TRBD1. Trimming cost V 5 bases and J 4 bases; bases outside gene matches: 7. This CDR3 is 14 amino acids long. CDR1 and CDR2 (germline): MDHEN, SYDVKM. The CDR3 loop reads CASSPYRTGYEQYF. Written as DNA, the CDR3 is TGTGCCAGCAGTCCCTACCGGACAGGGTACGAGCAGTACTTC.

The chain employs TRBV27 and TRBJ2-3; D not certain. The CDR3 sequence is 13 residues long. V was trimmed by 5 bases and J by 2 bases, leaving 8 bases between them. Germline CDR1 MNHEY, CDR2 SMNVEV (reference sequence). The CDR3 sequence: CASSPLITDTQYF. The CDR3 DNA reads TGTGCCAGCAGTCCCTTAATCACAGATACGCAGTATTTT.

CDR3 nucleotide sequence: TGTGCCAGCAGTCCGGGACTAGCGCGGTACAATGAGCAGTTCTTC. Its protein product is CASSPGLARYNEQFF. The gene calls are TRBV2 and TRBJ2-1; TRBD2 aligns across 10 bases. Germline V gene lookup returns CDR1 SNHLY and CDR2 FYNNEI. J gave up 4 bases and V 5 bases, and 5 bases lay outside the gene matches. CDR3 length: 15 residues.

This chain connects TRBV28 to TRBJ2-7, with D perhaps matching TRBD2 (6 bases). The V gene's germline CDR1 is MDHEN and CDR2 SYDVKM. V was trimmed by 2 bases and J by 4 bases, leaving 6 bases between them. CDR3 length: 12 amino acids. The CDR3 loop is CASSLAGYEQYF. DNA for the CDR3: TGTGCCAGCAGTTTAGCGGGGTACGAGCAGTACTTC.

V gene TRBV5-1 combines with J gene TRBJ1-1; 10 bases map to TRBD1. V lost 0 bases and J lost 5; bases outside the gene matches: 4. The CDR3 contains 15 residues. Germline-derived CDR1 and CDR2 are SGHRS and YFSETQ. The CDR3 region has the DNA TGCGCCAGCAGCTTGGGACAGGGGGCGTGGACTGAAGCTTTCTTT. Encoded protein: CASSLGQGAWTEAFF.

This CDR3 reads CASSPVLRRGNEQYF. The CDR3 DNA follows: TGTGCCAGCAGTCCCGTACTAAGGAGGGGCAACGAGCAGTACTTC. The chain couples TRBV27 to TRBJ2-7, with a possible D match to TRBD2 (6 bases). Trimming pared 5 bases from V and 5 bases from J, leaving 19 bases between. There are 15 residues in the CDR3. The germline CDR1 and CDR2 sequences are MNHEY and SMNVEV (reference sequence).

V gene TRBV5-1 combines with J gene TRBJ2-7, with 11 bases matching TRBD1. Germline loops: CDR1 SGHRS, CDR2 YFSETQ. This CDR3 is 14 amino acids long. V was clipped by 3 bases and J by 5 bases; unmatched bases: 4. CDR3 sequence reads: CASSSDRGPHEQYF. CDR3 nucleotides: TGCGCCAGCAGCTCGGACAGGGGGCCCCACGAGCAGTACTTC.

The chain employs TRBV6-5 and TRBJ2-3, with D possibly TRBD1 on 6 matching bases. V lost 5 bases, J lost 0 bases, and 9 bases lay in between. The germline gives CDR1 MNHEY, CDR2 SVGAGI. This CDR3 spans 14 amino acids. The CDR3 nucleotides read TGTGCCAGCAGTCAACAGGGTAGCACAGATACGCAGTATTTT. Its translation is CASSQQGSTDTQYF.

This chain joins TRBV28 and TRBJ1-2; TRBD1 is a possible D gene (6 bases). The CDR3 sequence is 14 residues long. The V end lost 3 bases, the J end lost 8 bases, and 16 bases lay between the germline ends. From germline, CDR1 is MDHEN and CDR2 SYDVKM. This CDR3 is CASSFTETGQGYTF. The CDR3 DNA reads as TGTGCCAGCAGTTTCACCGAAACAGGGCAAGGCTACACCTTC.

The chain has TRBV4-2 and TRBJ1-5; TRBD1 agrees at 7 bases. Trimming at V came to 1 base and at J to 6 bases, leaving 9 bases not matched to a gene. Germline assignment: CDR1 LGHNA and CDR2 YNFKEQ. The CDR3 contains 16 residues. In nucleotides, the CDR3 is TGTGCCAGCAGCCAAGGTTACAGGGGAGAAGGTCAGCCCCAGCATTTT. Translated, it gives CASSQGYRGEGQPQHF.

The chain carries TRBV19 and TRBJ2-1; 9 nucleotides agree with TRBD2. Germline values: CDR1 LNHDA, CDR2 SQIVND (reference sequence). The CDR3 runs to 16 residues. The V gene end was trimmed by 6 bases and the J gene end by 7 bases; junction bases not matched to a gene: 13. The CDR3: CASRPTGLANRNEQFF. DNA for the CDR3: TGTGCCAGTAGGCCTACCGGACTAGCGAATAGAAATGAGCAGTTCTTC.

In this sample, this clone turned up a few times. The chain uses TRBV28 and TRBJ2-7; 8 bases map to TRBD1. V gave up 6 bases and J gave up 4 bases; unmatched junction bases: 11. This CDR3 has 15 residues. In germline, CDR1 is MDHEN, CDR2 SYDVKM. CDR3 coding DNA: TGTGCCAGCAGCCCCCCGACAGGGGTCCAGTACGAGCAGTACTTC. It is translated as CASSPPTGVQYEQYF.

Points on this clone: Other DNA sequences in the sample encode the same CDR3. The gene calls are TRBV5-4 and TRBJ1-2; 7 bases map to TRBD1. The CDR3 totals 15 residues. Trimming removed 4 bases from V and 2 bases from J; junction bases left unmatched: 8. The germline CDR1 and CDR2 sequences are SGHNT and YYREEE (reference sequence). In DNA, the CDR3 is TGTGCCAGCAGCCCCAGACAGGGAGTCAACTATGGCTACACCTTC. Amino acid sequence: CASSPRQGVNYGYTF.

There are a few counts of this clone. The same CDR3 arises from other DNA sequences in this sample as well. This rearrangement joins TRBV13 to TRBJ2-7; D is undetermined. This CDR3 is built from 13 residues. V dropped 0 bases and J dropped 1 base, with 4 bases sitting between them. The V gene's germline CDR1 is PRHDT and CDR2 FYEKMQ (reference sequence). CDR3 sequence reads: CASSLGLSYEQYF. The CDR3 DNA sequence: TGTGCCAGCAGCTTAGGCCTGTCCTACGAGCAGTACTTC.

This clone was seen once. The rearrangement uses TRBV18 and TRBJ2-7, with 9 bases that match TRBD2. The CDR3 is 16 residues long. The V and J ends lost 0 bases and 2 bases, in that order; junction bases with no gene match: 5. CDR1 is KGHSH and CDR2 is LQKENI in the germline V gene. CDR3 in DNA: TGTGCCAGCTCACCACCGGGCTTAGCGGGGGCCTACGAGCAGTACTTC. Translated: CASSPPGLAGAYEQYF.

The rearrangement joins TRBV30 to TRBJ2-1; 10 bases agree with TRBD1. Germline assignment: CDR1 GTSNPN and CDR2 SVGIG (reference sequence). This CDR3 is 13 amino acids long. J was trimmed by 14 bases and V by 2 bases; bases with no gene match: 9. CDR3 coding DNA: TGTGCCTGGAGTAGGTTGGTGGACAGGGGGGAGTTCTTC. It specifies CAWSRLVDRGEFF.

V gene TRBV4-1 combines with J gene TRBJ1-2, with 8 bases lining up with TRBD1. The CDR3 covers 15 residues. The V gene's germline CDR1 is MGHRA and CDR2 YSYEKL. V gave up 5 bases and J gave up 6 bases; unmatched junction bases: 11. The CDR3 nucleotides read TGCGCCAGCAGCTTCGGACAGGGCCGACGGGATGGCTACACCTTC. Amino acids: CASSFGQGRRDGYTF.

The gene calls are TRBV30 and TRBJ1-4; D might be TRBD1 (6 bases). The CDR3 loop spans 14 amino acids. Per germline, CDR1 GTSNPN and CDR2 SVGIG (reference sequence). The ends were cut back, 2 bases at V and 5 bases at J, with 12 bases in the middle. The CDR3 loop reads CAWSKGQGNEKLFF. The CDR3 nucleotides read TGTGCCTGGAGTAAAGGGCAGGGGAATGAAAAACTGTTTTTT.

A single count supports this clone. The chain has TRBV19 and TRBJ2-1; 12 nucleotides line up with TRBD2. The length of the CDR3 is 15 residues. With V trimmed by 5 bases and J by 8 bases, 7 bases remained unmatched. Germline V gene sequence: CDR1 LNHDA, CDR2 SQIVND (reference sequence). CDR3: CASSGGLAGWDEQFF. DNA of the CDR3: TGTGCCAGTAGTGGGGGACTAGCGGGCTGGGATGAGCAGTTCTTC. Supplemented by reference TRBV19 and TRBJ2-1, the full variable domain reads DGGITQSPKYLFRKEGQNVTLSCEQNLNHDAMYWYRQDPGQGLRLIYYSQIVNDFQKGDIAEGYSVSREKKESFPLTVTSAQKNPTAFYLCASSGGLAGWDEQFFGPGTRLTVL.

J is TRBJ2-1 and V is TRBV11-2; TRBD2 agrees at 10 bases. The V gene's germline CDR1 is SGHAT and CDR2 FQNNGV. V was clipped by 4 bases and J by 9 bases; unmatched bases: 21. This CDR3 has 19 residues. In DNA, the CDR3 is TGTGCCAGCAGCTGGACCCTCCCCGGGGCTAGCGGGAGATTCACTGAGCAGTTCTTC. It specifies CASSWTLPGASGRFTEQFF.

The rearrangement joins TRBV6-1 to TRBJ1-5; maybe TRBD1 (6 bases). The length of the CDR3 is 15 residues. CDR1 is MNHNS and CDR2 is SASEGT in the germline V gene. V shed 6 bases and J shed 0 bases, with 12 bases lying between them. The CDR3 sequence is CASSRGGFSNQPQHF. The CDR3 DNA reads TGTGCCAGCAGCCGCGGGGGCTTTAGCAATCAGCCCCAGCATTTT.

The genes are TRBV18 and TRBJ2-5, with TRBD2 as a possible D gene (6 bases). The CDR3 extends over 14 amino acids. Per germline, CDR1 KGHSH and CDR2 LQKENI. The V gene lost 3 bases and the J gene lost 5 bases, with 13 bases spanning the gap. The CDR3 spells CASSPRTGRETQYF. The CDR3 DNA reads as TGTGCCAGCTCACCTCGGACGGGGAGGGAGACCCAGTACTTC.

The chain recombines TRBV5-1 with TRBJ2-2; the match to TRBD2 covers 12 bases. The CDR3 is 18 amino acids. Trimming cost V 0 bases and J 6 bases; bases outside gene matches: 9. Germline CDR1 and CDR2: SGHRS and YFSETQ. DNA of the CDR3: TGCGCCAGCAGCTTGGGTTGGCTAGCGGGAGGGTACTCCGGGGAGCTGTTTTTT. Amino acids: CASSLGWLAGGYSGELFF.